This T cell receptor (beta chain) was obtained from a study of PD-L1 blockade in urothelial cancer. The V segment lost 6 bases and the J segment 8 bases; nucleotides outside the gene matches: 11. The V gene's germline CDR1 is SGHTA and CDR2 FQGNSA. The CDR3 consists of 15 residues. Using immunoSEQ multiplex PCR, the repertoire was profiled, and TCRdb retains in-frame clones only, with some absent. The sample has 100,000 to 150,000 clones; roughly 82% are singletons. As to time point: peripheral blood 6 weeks after treatment start. The V and J genes are TRBV7-2 and TRBJ2-1; 9 bases agree with TRBD2. The receptor was derived from a man between 50 and 59 years old with urothelial cancer. Sequenced material: PBMCs, taken around atezolizumab (anti-PD-L1) treatment. CDR3 in DNA: TGTGCCAGCAGTAGCAGAGCGGGAGGAAGCTATGAGCAGTTCTTC. Translated: CASSSRAGGSYEQFF.